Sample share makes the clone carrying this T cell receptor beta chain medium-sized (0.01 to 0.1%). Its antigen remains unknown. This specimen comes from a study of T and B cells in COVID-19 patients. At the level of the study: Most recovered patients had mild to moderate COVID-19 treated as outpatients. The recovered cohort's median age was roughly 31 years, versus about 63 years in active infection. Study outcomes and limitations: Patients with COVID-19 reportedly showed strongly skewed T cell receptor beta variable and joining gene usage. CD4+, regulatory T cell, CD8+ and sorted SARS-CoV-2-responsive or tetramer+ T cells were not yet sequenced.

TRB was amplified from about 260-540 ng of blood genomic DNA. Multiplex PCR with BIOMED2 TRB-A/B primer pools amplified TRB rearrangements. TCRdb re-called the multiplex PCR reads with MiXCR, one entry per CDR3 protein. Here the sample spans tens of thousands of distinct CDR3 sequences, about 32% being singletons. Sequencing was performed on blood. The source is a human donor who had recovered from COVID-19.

In DNA form, the CDR3 reads TGTGCCAGTAGTGGGGGGGGGGGCGAGCAGTACTTC. Protein: CASSGGGGEQYF. The chain links TRBV19 to TRBJ2-7; TRBD2 matches 7 bases. This CDR3 region has 12 residues. Germline CDR1 LNHDA, CDR2 SQIVND (reference sequence). Trimming cost V 5 bases and J 6 bases; bases outside gene matches: 4.